This TCR beta chain originates from a study of cytomegalovirus exposure and HLA in healthy donors. Whole-study findings and limits: No immune exposure information besides CMV serostatus was available. A later analysis, which compared TCR beta chains of equal frequency, found the HLA-associated ones more clonally expanded. In a later analysis, the majority of CMV-associated beta chains seemingly showed HLA restriction. The likely origin of a cluster of highly shared sequence variants was a sequencing artifact.

With 1 base removed from V and 5 bases from J, the gap between germline ends came to 14 bases. The germline CDR1 and CDR2 sequences are MGHDK and SYGVNS. The CDR3 has 15 amino acids. Concerning this clone itself: Its antigen is still unknown.

Primers included in the PCR were 60 Vbeta and 13 Jbeta primers. Method: immunoSEQ multiplex PCR; TCRdb's copy keeps in-frame clones and lacks some. The listing contains 70,000 or so clones. This clonotype originated in a female donor in good health and CMV-seropositive. The sequenced sample consisted of PBMCs. The V and J genes are TRBV25-1 and TRBJ1-2; D gene unclear. As DNA, the CDR3 is TGTGCCAGCAGTGAATTAGGCGGCTCGACTTATGGCTACACCTTC. This translates into CASSELGGSTYGYTF.